One sample yielded the 10 T cell receptor beta chains listed below, sequenced in a study of cytotoxic CD8 clonotypes in ibrutinib-treated CLL. Method: immunoSEQ multiplex PCR; TCRdb's copy keeps in-frame clones and lacks some. The profile covers 12,000 to 15,000 clones, with over 50% appearing a single time and less than 45% taken by the ten largest. The specimen was PBMCs, collected at a roughly 25-month disease-progression time point, from a patient treated with ibrutinib. Every receptor here comes from a human donor with chronic lymphocytic leukemia.

This clone was detected only once. The chain employs TRBV5-6 and TRBJ1-4; D unclear. There are 13 residues in the CDR3. Trimming stripped 4 bases from V and 3 bases from J, with 7 bases between. Germline CDR1 and CDR2: SGHDT and YYEEEE. CDR3 protein: CASSPNPNEKLFF. The CDR3 nucleotides are TGTGCCAGCAGCCCCAATCCTAATGAAAAACTGTTTTTT.

This chain connects TRBV11-2 to TRBJ2-2; D is tentatively TRBD1 or TRBD2 (5 bases each). Germline V gives CDR1 SGHAT, CDR2 FQNNGV. CDR3 size: 15 residues. V was shortened by 5 bases and J by 4 bases, with 14 bases between the two germline ends. CDR3 DNA sequence: TGTGCCAGCAGCCTGGGCACCGGGGCCACCGGGGAGCTGTTTTTT. Translation: CASSLGTGATGELFF.

This sequence joins TRBV5-5 and TRBJ1-1; 9 nucleotides line up with TRBD1. Germline-derived CDR1 and CDR2 are SGHKS and YYEKEE (reference sequence). The CDR3 totals 15 residues. Trimming removed 4 bases from V and 4 bases from J; junction bases left unmatched: 8. In nucleotides, the CDR3 is TGTGCCAGCAGCCTGCGGGGACAGGGATTCACTGAAGCTTTCTTT. Protein sequence: CASSLRGQGFTEAFF. The full variable domain, in which reference TRBV5-5 and TRBJ1-1 provide the parts outside the CDR3, is DAGVTQSPTHLIKTRGQQVTLRCSPISGHKSVSWYQQVLGQGPQFIFQYYEKEERGRGNFPDRFSARQFPNYSSELNVNALLLGDSALYLCASSLRGQGFTEAFFGQGTRLTVV.

The chain links TRBV5-6 to TRBJ1-4, with D unclear. CDR1 is SGHDT, CDR2 YYEEEE, per germline. The germline V and J ends were trimmed by 0 bases and 6 bases, with 0 bases remaining between them. The CDR3 covers 11 residues. CDR3 sequence: CASSLDEKLFF. CDR3 DNA sequence: TGTGCCAGCAGCTTGGATGAAAAACTGTTTTTT.

This clone is categorized as medium-sized. The CDR3, as DNA: TGTGCCAGCAGCTCAGCAGGGAGTTCTAATGAAAAACTGTTTTTT. Its translation: CASSSAGSSNEKLFF. This sequence joins TRBV7-2 and TRBJ1-4, with D perhaps TRBD1 (5 bases). The CDR3 spans 15 residues. V lost 4 bases and J 3 bases, leaving 12 bases between the germline ends. Germline assignment: CDR1 SGHTA and CDR2 FQGNSA.

This clone turned up a few times. This chain joins TRBV2 and TRBJ1-1; weak D call: TRBD1 (6 bases). Trimming stripped 7 bases from V and 4 bases from J, with 16 bases between. The CDR3 is 14 amino acids. Germline V lookup: CDR1 SNHLY, CDR2 FYNNEI. For the CDR3, the DNA is TGTGCCAGCACAAATACAGGGCATGGCACTGAAGCTTTCTTT. Its translation: CASTNTGHGTEAFF. The entire variable domain, with the rest obtained from reference TRBV2 and TRBJ1-1, is as follows: EPEVTQTPSHQVTQMGQEVILRCVPISNHLYFYWYRQILGQKVEFLVSFYNNEISEKSEIFDDQFSVERPDGSNFTLKIRSTKLEDSAMYFCASTNTGHGTEAFFGQGTRLTVV.

The chain joins TRBV5-1 to TRBJ2-7; 11 nucleotides match TRBD2. This CDR3 has 14 amino acids. The V segment lost 1 base and the J segment 6 bases; nucleotides outside the gene matches: 3. Germline CDR1 and CDR2: SGHRS and YFSETQ. CDR3 nucleotides: TGCGCCAGCAGCTTGACTAGCGGGGGTGGCGAGCAGTACTTC. It yields the protein CASSLTSGGGEQYF.

This clone was observed a few times. The chain joins TRBV5-1 to TRBJ1-6; D is possibly TRBD1 (5 bases). CDR1 is SGHRS, CDR2 YFSETQ, per germline. The CDR3 is 18 amino acids. V lost 1 base and J 0 bases, leaving 14 bases between the germline ends. DNA for the CDR3: TGCGCCAGCAGCTTGCTCGGGGGTTTCAGCTCCTATAATTCACCCCTCCACTTT. Residues: CASSLLGGFSSYNSPLHF.

The sample holds a few counts of this clone. The rearrangement joins TRBV5-4 to TRBJ1-1, with TRBD1 identical over 7 bases. CDR1 is SGHNT and CDR2 is YYREEE in the germline V gene (reference sequence). The CDR3 runs 16 residues. Trimming at V came to 3 bases and at J to 6 bases, leaving 14 bases not matched to a gene. CDR3 nucleotides: TGTGCCAGCAGCTCCCAGACAGGGAGGGGGAGGTCTGAAGCTTTCTTT. As protein: CASSSQTGRGRSEAFF.

Of note for this clone: Other DNA sequences in the sample encode the same CDR3. As DNA, the CDR3 is TGTGCCAGCAGCCCGACTAGCGGGGTAGAGACCCAGTACTTC. This encodes CASSPTSGVETQYF. The chain has TRBV4-2 and TRBJ2-5; 11 nucleotides line up with TRBD2. From germline, CDR1 is LGHNA and CDR2 YNFKEQ. J lost 4 bases, V lost 4 bases, and 2 bases had no gene match. The CDR3 runs to 14 residues.